The present T cell receptor (beta chain) was sequenced within a study of T cell responses to AZD1222 COVID-19 vaccine. Study at large: Second-dose timings of about 4 or about 12 weeks were pooled.

Points on this clone: Its target is not known.

Notes on the study in general: Of spike-specific TCRs, nearly half reportedly target regions left unmutated in variants. Baseline seropositivity occurred in only a handful of AZD1222 recipients.

The assay was immunoSEQ multiplex PCR, and TCRdb's table has in-frame clones only and misses some. The sample yields some 100,000 clones, roughly 90% seen once. The material sequenced was peripheral blood, taken on day 0 of AZD1222 vaccination. The source of this sequence is an adult in good health.

CDR3 protein: CASSRGTEAFF. The DNA for the CDR3 is TGTGCCAGTAGTAGGGGAACTGAAGCTTTCTTT. The V gene is TRBV19, the J gene TRBJ1-1; D call uncertain. The CDR3 loop spans 11 amino acids. Germline lookup yields CDR1 LNHDA and CDR2 SQIVND (reference sequence). V was shortened by 4 bases and J by 5 bases, with 5 bases between the two germline ends. Looking up the rest from reference TRBV19 and TRBJ1-1 gives the full variable domain: DGGITQSPKYLFRKEGQNVTLSCEQNLNHDAMYWYRQDPGQGLRLIYYSQIVNDFQKGDIAEGYSVSREKKESFPLTVTSAQKNPTAFYLCASSRGTEAFFGQGTRLTVV.